This record looks at one T cell receptor (beta chain) sequence and its context. Its cognate antigen is unknown. The method was immunoSEQ multiplex PCR; TCRdb's version includes in-frame clones alone and lacks a portion of them. The sample records 150,000 to 180,000 clones, about nine tenths being singletons. This sample was taken from a study of T cell responses to AZD1222 COVID-19 vaccine. Study-wide results and caveats: No repertoire was sampled before or during the peak T cell response, only after it. Of the AZD1222 recipients, only 5 or 6 were seropositive at baseline.

V lost 6 bases and J lost 4; bases outside the gene matches: 1. The CDR3 runs 15 residues. The germline V gene encodes CDR1 SNHLY and CDR2 FYNNEI. V usage is TRBV2 and J usage is TRBJ2-1, with 15 bases fitting TRBD2. The starting material was peripheral blood, obtained on day 0 of AZD1222 vaccination. The source of this sequence is an adult in good health. In DNA, the CDR3 is TGTGCCAGCAGCGGGACTAGCGGGGGGTACAATGAGCAGTTCTTC. Its translation is CASSGTSGGYNEQFF.